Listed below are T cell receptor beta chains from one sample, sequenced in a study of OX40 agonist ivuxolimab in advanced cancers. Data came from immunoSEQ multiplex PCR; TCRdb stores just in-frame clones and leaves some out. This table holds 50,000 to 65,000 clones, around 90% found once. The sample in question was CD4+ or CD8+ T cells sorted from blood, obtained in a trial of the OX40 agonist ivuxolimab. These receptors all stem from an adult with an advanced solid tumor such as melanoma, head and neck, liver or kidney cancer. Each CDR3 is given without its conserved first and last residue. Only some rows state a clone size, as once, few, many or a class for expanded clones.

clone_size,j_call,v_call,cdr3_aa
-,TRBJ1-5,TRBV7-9,ASSFGGEWPQH
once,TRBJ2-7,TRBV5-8,ASSPSGTSYEQY
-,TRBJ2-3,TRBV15,ATSRGGASGRAEADTQY
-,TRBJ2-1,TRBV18,ASSLNQGLAGGRGAEQF
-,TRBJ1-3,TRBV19,ASSRDGNSGNTIY
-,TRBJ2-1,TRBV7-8,ASSPTRLGGYNEQF
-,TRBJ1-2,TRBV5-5,ASSQTGSPNTYGYT
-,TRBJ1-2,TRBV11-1,ASSPDKNYGYT
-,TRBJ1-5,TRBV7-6,ASSTQENQPQH
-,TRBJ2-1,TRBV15,ATSRGQGANNEQF
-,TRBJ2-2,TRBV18,ASSPTLVRGTGELF
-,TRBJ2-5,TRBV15,ATSREGRGTQY
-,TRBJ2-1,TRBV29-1,SVEDRSRSREQF
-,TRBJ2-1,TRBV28,ASSTTSGRFGEMYEQF
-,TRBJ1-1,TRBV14,ASSQDSLMGTEAF
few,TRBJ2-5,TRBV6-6,ASSLEGGGGETQY
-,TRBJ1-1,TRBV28,ASTLGGYTEAF
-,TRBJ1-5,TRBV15,ATSKRNQPQH
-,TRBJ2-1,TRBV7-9,ASSLGAHLRPNNEQF
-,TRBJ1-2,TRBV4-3,ASSLGGRGTYGYT
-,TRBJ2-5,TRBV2,ASNPQGQETQY
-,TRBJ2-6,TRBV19,ASSSTYSGANVLT
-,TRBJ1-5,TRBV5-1,ASSPDSDQPQH
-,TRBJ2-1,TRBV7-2,ASSLSGGNEQF
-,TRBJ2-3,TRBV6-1,ASSGQGYDTQY
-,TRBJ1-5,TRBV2,ASSRQGSNQPQH
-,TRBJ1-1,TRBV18,ASFLGSNTEAF
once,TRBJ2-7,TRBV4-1,ASSPYRTGSSYEQY
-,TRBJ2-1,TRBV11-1,ASSLLRLAGGGEQF
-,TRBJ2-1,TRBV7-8,ASSLLRDRYNEQF
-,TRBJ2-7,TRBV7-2,ASSLLAYEQY
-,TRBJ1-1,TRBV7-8,ASSSTTGHTEAF
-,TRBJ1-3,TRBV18,ASSLSLENSGNTIY
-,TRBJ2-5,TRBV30,AWSRGSQETQY
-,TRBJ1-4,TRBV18,ASSSSSWINQKLF
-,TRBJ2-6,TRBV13,ASSLWRGGANVLT
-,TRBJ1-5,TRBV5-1,ASSLVAGGNQPQH
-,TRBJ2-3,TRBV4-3,ASSLGLAGGGTQY
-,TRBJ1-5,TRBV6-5,ASSPTGGNQPQH
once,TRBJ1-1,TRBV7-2,ASSLTGGLLQGKNTEAF
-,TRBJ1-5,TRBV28,ASTGTELYSNQPQH
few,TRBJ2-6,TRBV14,ASSQGWPSGANVLT